The 11 T cell receptor beta chains presented below share a single source sample, sequenced in a study of cytomegalovirus exposure and HLA in healthy donors. In the PCR, 60 Vbeta and 13 Jbeta primers were used. The data were produced by immunoSEQ multiplex PCR, yet TCRdb's version contains in-frame clones alone and is incomplete. The sample contains about 59,000 clones, about four fifths of which appear only once. The sequenced material came from PBMCs. Every receptor here comes from a man under 40 in good health and CMV-seropositive.

The chain carries TRBV19 and TRBJ2-5, with TRBD2 matching over 8 bases. V was clipped by 4 bases and J by 2 bases; unmatched bases: 0. The CDR3 is made up of 13 amino acids. The germline V gene has CDR1 LNHDA and CDR2 SQIVND (reference sequence). In DNA, the CDR3 is TGTGCCAGTAGTAGCGGGGGGCAAGAGACCCAGTACTTC. Its translation is CASSSGGQETQYF. Combining the CDR3 with reference TRBV19 and TRBJ2-5 gives the whole variable domain DGGITQSPKYLFRKEGQNVTLSCEQNLNHDAMYWYRQDPGQGLRLIYYSQIVNDFQKGDIAEGYSVSREKKESFPLTVTSAQKNPTAFYLCASSSGGQETQYFGPGTRLLVL.

The chain recombines TRBV27 with TRBJ1-1; 8 bases are a match to TRBD1. Trimming cost V 1 base and J 1 base; bases outside gene matches: 8. CDR3 length equals 17 residues. Germline lookup yields CDR1 MNHEY and CDR2 SMNVEV (reference sequence). The CDR3 DNA is TGTGCCAGCAGTTTATGGCAGGGGGCGTTAGGGAACACTGAAGCTTTCTTT. It encodes CASSLWQGALGNTEAFF.

V usage is TRBV5-1 and J usage is TRBJ2-5, with 11 bases lining up with TRBD2. The germline V gene has CDR1 SGHRS and CDR2 YFSETQ. CDR3 length: 15 residues. J gave up 5 bases and V 0 bases, and 3 bases lay outside the gene matches. DNA of the CDR3: TGCGCCAGCAGCTTGGGACTAGCGGGGAGGGAGACCCAGTACTTC. Translating gives CASSLGLAGRETQYF.

This clone has just a few counts. CDR3: CASSPTGVNEQFF. The CDR3 region has the DNA TGTGCCAGCAGCCCGACAGGGGTCAATGAGCAGTTCTTC. The chain couples TRBV11-1 to TRBJ2-1; TRBD1 matches at 8 bases. There are 13 residues in the CDR3. Germline CDR1 and CDR2: SGHAT and FQDESV (reference sequence). Losses at the gene ends were 5 bases for V and 6 bases for J; bases not matched to a gene: 3.

The rearrangement joins TRBV28 to TRBJ1-2; TRBD1 is a possible D gene (5 bases). Germline V gene data show CDR1 as MDHEN and CDR2 as SYDVKM. The CDR3 is made up of 13 amino acids. Trimming stripped 6 bases from V and 7 bases from J, with 15 bases between. The CDR3 nucleotides read TGTGCCAGCAGGGTCGGGGGGATCCTTGGCTACACCTTC. This sequence encodes CASRVGGILGYTF.

The genes are TRBV2 and TRBJ1-3; D is uncertain. V dropped 8 bases and J dropped 1 base, with 6 bases sitting between them. From germline, CDR1 is SNHLY and CDR2 FYNNEI. The CDR3 runs to 12 residues. The CDR3 region has the DNA TGTGCCAGCGGAGCTTCTGGAAACACCATATATTTT. Translating gives CASGASGNTIYF.

This chain links TRBV5-1 with TRBJ2-2, with TRBD2 identical over 13 bases. Germline CDR1 and CDR2: SGHRS and YFSETQ. V was clipped by 4 bases and J by 5 bases; unmatched bases: 8. The CDR3 runs 17 residues. DNA of the CDR3: TGCGCCAGCAGCCTCGGGACTAGCGGGGCCACGACCGGGGAGCTGTTTTTT. Amino acid sequence: CASSLGTSGATTGELFF.

This clone showed up just once. The chain has TRBV28 and TRBJ1-5; D ambiguous. Trimming removed 4 bases at V and 6 bases at J, with 7 bases between. The CDR3 runs 12 residues. CDR1 MDHEN and CDR2 SYDVKM come from the germline V gene. CDR3 nucleotides: TGTGCCAGCAGTTCCCCGGTTCAGCCCCAGCATTTT. Its protein is CASSSPVQPQHF.

V gene TRBV6-5 combines with J gene TRBJ2-5, with D possibly matching TRBD2 (6 bases). Germline V gene lookup returns CDR1 MNHEY and CDR2 SVGAGI. The V end lost 8 bases, the J end lost 3 bases, and 16 bases lay between the germline ends. CDR3 length: 14 amino acids. CDR3 DNA: TGTGCCAGCCACACCGGGACGGGAGAAGAGACCCAGTACTTC. This sequence encodes CASHTGTGEETQYF.

This chain connects TRBV11-3 to TRBJ1-1; D remains ambiguous. CDR1 is SGHNT and CDR2 is YENEEA in the germline V gene. The V end lost 1 base, the J end lost 2 bases, and 8 bases lay between the germline ends. The CDR3 consists of 14 residues. The CDR3 spells CASSLGGVNTEAFF. The CDR3 DNA sequence: TGTGCCAGCAGCTTAGGAGGAGTAAACACTGAAGCTTTCTTT.

Of note for this clone: Other DNA sequences from this sample encode an identical CDR3 as well. This chain uses TRBV6-5 with TRBJ1-1; D unclear. CDR3 length: 14 residues. Germline CDR1 is MNHEY and CDR2 is SVGAGI. V was cut by 4 bases and J by 4 bases, with 13 bases left in between. CDR3 coding DNA: TGTGCCAGCAGTTCCGCTGTAGGGAGCACTGAAGCTTTCTTT. Protein product: CASSSAVGSTEAFF.